This record concerns one TCR beta chain sequence. Its antigen is not identified. This sample is drawn from a study of cytomegalovirus exposure and HLA in healthy donors. Study results and limitations: Usually a TCR sequence was rare, but some public TCRs were found in many donors. Per a prior analysis, the majority of TCR beta V segments were productive roughly 87% or roughly 30% of the time. Cytomegalovirus association was assigned to more than 150 TCR beta chains.

In the PCR, 60 Vbeta and 13 Jbeta primers were used. The method was immunoSEQ multiplex PCR; TCRdb's version includes in-frame clones alone and lacks a portion of them. This sample has under 200,000 clones; about 13% occur once, and the top ten carry approximately 7.8%. J was trimmed by 11 bases and V by 3 bases; bases with no gene match: 9. The CDR3 extends over 13 amino acids. CDR1 is SGHTA and CDR2 is FQGNSA in the germline V gene. The receptor was isolated from a middle-aged man in good health and CMV-seropositive. The V gene is TRBV7-2, the J gene TRBJ1-1; 7 bases fit TRBD1. The sequenced sample was PBMCs. Here the CDR3 DNA reads TGTGCCAGCAGCTTTCGACAGGGTATCGACGCTTTCTTT. This translates into CASSFRQGIDAFF. The full variable domain, with the rest looked up from reference TRBV7-2 and TRBJ1-1, is GAGVSQSPSNKVTEKGKDVELRCDPISGHTALYWYRQSLGQGLEFLIYFQGNSAPDKSGLPSDRFSAERTGGSVSTLTIQRTQQEDSAVYLCASSFRQGIDAFFGQGTRLTVV.